These 11 T cell receptor beta chains share one sample of origin, sequenced in a study of shared clonotypes between healthy human individuals. Libraries were prepared by immunoSEQ multiplex PCR; TCRdb keeps only in-frame clonotypes and omits some of them. The sample contains roughly 2,300,000 clones, around 92% of which appear only once. The sequenced material came from naive CD4+ T cells from PBMCs. Subset of the sample: CD45RA+ positively selected. The receptor source for this set is a man aged 18-30 years in good health. Some clones in this sample may be carry-over from other donors' samples.

The rearrangement uses TRBV7-9 and TRBJ2-3; 7 nucleotides align to TRBD1. Germline CDR1 reads SEHNR; CDR2 reads FQNEAQ (reference sequence). This CDR3 has 15 amino acids. Trimming removed 3 bases from V and 3 bases from J; junction bases left unmatched: 6. CDR3 sequence (DNA): TGTGCCAGCAGCTTCGAACAGGGGTGGACAGATACGCAGTATTTT. It encodes CASSFEQGWTDTQYF.

The chain carries TRBV5-4 and TRBJ2-1; D is possibly TRBD2 (5 bases). Germline CDR1 is SGHNT and CDR2 is YYREEE (reference sequence). The CDR3 totals 13 residues. V was trimmed by 1 base and J by 5 bases, leaving 7 bases between them. In DNA, the CDR3 is TGTGCCAGCAGCTTGTGGGGAGACAATGAGCAGTTCTTC. It specifies CASSLWGDNEQFF.

The rearrangement joins TRBV6-6 to TRBJ2-7; 7 bases are shared with TRBD2. CDR3 length: 14 amino acids. Germline assignment: CDR1 MNHNY and CDR2 SVGAGI (reference sequence). Losses at the gene ends were 5 bases for V and 3 bases for J; bases not matched to a gene: 7. CDR3 loop: CASSTTSHNYEQYF. CDR3 nucleotides: TGTGCCAGCAGTACGACTAGCCACAACTACGAGCAGTACTTC.

The chain joins TRBV28 to TRBJ2-7, with TRBD2 matching over 8 bases. CDR1 and CDR2 (germline): MDHEN, SYDVKM. The J segment lost 2 bases and the V segment lost 8 bases, leaving 5 bases of the junction unmatched. The CDR3 totals 13 residues. The CDR3 spells CASHSGVAYEQYF. The DNA for the CDR3 is TGTGCCAGCCATAGCGGGGTCGCCTACGAGCAGTACTTC.

This chain links TRBV7-3 with TRBJ2-1; D tentatively reads TRBD1 or TRBD2 (6 bases each). This CDR3 is 15 amino acids long. Germline V lookup: CDR1 SGHTA, CDR2 FQGTGA. V gave up 3 bases and J gave up 6 bases, with 15 bases separating them. The CDR3 spells CASSLERGASNEQFF. CDR3 coding DNA: TGTGCCAGCAGCTTGGAGAGGGGGGCGAGCAATGAGCAGTTCTTC.

CDR3 nucleotides: TGTGCCTGGAGCCCAGGAAACTCTGGAAACACCATATATTTT. It translates to CAWSPGNSGNTIYF. The chain couples TRBV30 to TRBJ1-3; D remains unclear. Germline V gives CDR1 GTSNPN, CDR2 SVGIG (reference sequence). CDR3 length: 14 residues. The ends were cut back, 3 bases at V and 0 bases at J, with 9 bases in the middle.

V gene TRBV5-1 combines with J gene TRBJ2-7; 7 bases map to TRBD2. V shed 4 bases and J 6 bases; nucleotides not matched to a gene: 10. This CDR3 has 14 amino acids. CDR1 is SGHRS, CDR2 YFSETQ, per germline. The CDR3 region has the DNA TGCGCCAGCAGCAGCGGGACCCTTAATACCGAGCAGTACTTC. Its protein product is CASSSGTLNTEQYF.

The chain has TRBV5-1 and TRBJ2-5, with TRBD1 matching over 7 bases. CDR1 and CDR2 (germline): SGHRS, YFSETQ. The CDR3 is 16 amino acids. V gave up 3 bases and J gave up 1 base; unmatched junction bases: 9. The CDR3 DNA reads as TGCGCCAGCAGCTCCCGGGGACAGCGCCCCCAAGAGACCCAGTACTTC. This translates into CASSSRGQRPQETQYF.

The chain has TRBV27 and TRBJ2-7; D may be TRBD2 (6 bases). Germline V gene lookup returns CDR1 MNHEY and CDR2 SMNVEV (reference sequence). Trimming shortened V by 3 bases and J by 3 bases, and 15 bases separated the two germline ends. The CDR3 spans 15 residues. The CDR3 reads CASSFLGEAYYEQYF. In nucleotides, the CDR3 is TGTGCCAGCAGTTTTCTTGGGGAGGCTTACTACGAGCAGTACTTC.

About this clone itself: Other DNA sequences from this sample encode an identical CDR3 as well. The chain joins TRBV28 to TRBJ1-6; 10 bases align to TRBD1. V was pared by 7 bases and J by 10 bases, with 7 bases of the junction left unmatched. This CDR3 has 14 residues. Germline assignment: CDR1 MDHEN and CDR2 SYDVKM. The CDR3 spells CASTPGQGNSPLHF. DNA for the CDR3: TGTGCCAGCACCCCGGGACAGGGGAACTCACCCCTCCACTTT.

The chain joins TRBV19 to TRBJ2-3; 8 positions agree with TRBD1. V dropped 4 bases and J dropped 3; count of bases not matched to a gene: 9. From germline, CDR1 is LNHDA and CDR2 SQIVND (reference sequence). This CDR3 is 16 amino acids long. The CDR3 sequence: CASSKSQGDRTDTQYF. The CDR3 DNA reads as TGTGCCAGTAGTAAGTCACAGGGGGATAGGACAGATACGCAGTATTTT.